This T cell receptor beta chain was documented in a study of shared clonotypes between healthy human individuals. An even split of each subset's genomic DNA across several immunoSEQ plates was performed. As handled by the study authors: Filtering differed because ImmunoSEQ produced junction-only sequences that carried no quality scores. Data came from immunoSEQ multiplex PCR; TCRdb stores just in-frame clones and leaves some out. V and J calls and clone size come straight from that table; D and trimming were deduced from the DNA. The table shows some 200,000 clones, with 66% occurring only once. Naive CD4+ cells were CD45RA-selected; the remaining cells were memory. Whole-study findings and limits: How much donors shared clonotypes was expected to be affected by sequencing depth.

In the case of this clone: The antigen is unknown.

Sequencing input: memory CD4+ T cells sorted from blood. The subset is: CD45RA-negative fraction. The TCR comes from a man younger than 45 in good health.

CDR3 sequence reads: CASLPGHSNQPQHF. For the CDR3, the DNA is TGTGCCAGCCTGCCGGGACACAGCAATCAGCCCCAGCATTTT. The J gene is TRBJ1-5, the V gene TRBV6-6, with D possibly matching TRBD1 (6 bases). The CDR3 covers 14 residues. The V and J ends lost 8 bases and 1 base respectively, with 12 bases between them. The germline CDR1 and CDR2 sequences are MNHNY and SVGAGI (reference sequence).